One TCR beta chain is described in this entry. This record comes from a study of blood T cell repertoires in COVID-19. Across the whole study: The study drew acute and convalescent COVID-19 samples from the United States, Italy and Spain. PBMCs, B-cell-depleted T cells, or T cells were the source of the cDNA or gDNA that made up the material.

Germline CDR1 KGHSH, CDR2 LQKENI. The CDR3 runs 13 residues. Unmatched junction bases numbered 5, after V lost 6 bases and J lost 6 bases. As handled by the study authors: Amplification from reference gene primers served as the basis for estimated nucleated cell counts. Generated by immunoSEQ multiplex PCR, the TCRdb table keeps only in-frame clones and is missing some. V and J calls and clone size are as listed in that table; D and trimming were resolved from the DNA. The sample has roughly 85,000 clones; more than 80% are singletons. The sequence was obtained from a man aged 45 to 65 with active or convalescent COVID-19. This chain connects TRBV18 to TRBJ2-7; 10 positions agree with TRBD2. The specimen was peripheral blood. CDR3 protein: CASSGLAGVEQYF. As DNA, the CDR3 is TGTGCCAGCTCCGGCCTAGCGGGGGTCGAGCAGTACTTC.